This is a list of T cell receptor beta chains from one sample in a study of T-cell memory formation after mild COVID-19. TCRdb processed the 5' RACE reads anew with MiXCR; each CDR3 protein has one entry. The top ten clones hold approximately 12% of a sample with hundreds of thousands of distinct CDR3 sequences, around a quarter of them seen once. Sequencing was carried out using PBMCs or a T cell subset sorted from them (not recorded which). The source of these receptors is an adult woman who had mild COVID-19 (a few samples of this study predate the infection). Cell type and time point are not known. Both conserved end residues are part of each CDR3. The D gene is left open where the match is weak. Some rows have no size entry. The others give once, few or many, or a class for an expanded clone.

clone size	V gene	J gene	D gene	CDR3 protein	CDR3 DNA
NA	TRBV29-1	TRBJ1-5	NA	CSVGDLQGNQPQHF	TGCAGCGTGGGGGACCTTCAGGGCAATCAGCCCCAGCATTTT
many	TRBV30	TRBJ2-5	NA	CAWSVRRGETQYF	TGTGCCTGGAGTGTACGACGGGGAGAGACCCAGTACTTC
few	TRBV20-1	TRBJ2-1	TRBD2	CSAEGLAGVGEQFF	TGCAGTGCTGAGGGACTAGCGGGAGTGGGGGAGCAGTTCTTC
few	TRBV5-1	TRBJ1-1	NA	CASSLAKSRVNTEAFF	TGCGCCAGCAGCTTGGCCAAGAGTCGAGTGAACACTGAAGCTTTCTTT
NA	TRBV20-1	TRBJ1-3	NA	CSAPRATVTGNTIYF	TGCAGTGCTCCTAGGGCGACCGTAACTGGAAACACCATATATTTT
few	TRBV6-2/TRBV6-3	TRBJ1-1	TRBD1	CASRDRQGAITEAFF	TGTGCCAGCAGGGACAGACAGGGGGCAATAACTGAAGCTTTCTTT
NA	TRBV5-1	TRBJ2-5	TRBD2	CASRLAGGETQYF	TGCGCCAGCAGGTTAGCGGGAGGGGAGACCCAGTACTTC
NA	TRBV5-1	TRBJ2-1	TRBD2	CASSLDGLAVNEQFF	TGCGCCAGCAGCTTGGACGGACTAGCCGTCAATGAGCAGTTCTTC
few	TRBV7-9	TRBJ1-6	NA	CASSPTRQILGSPLHF	TGTGCCAGCAGCCCCACCCGGCAGATTCTCGGGTCACCCCTCCACTTT
NA	TRBV7-6	TRBJ2-6	NA	CASSPGVGGANVLTF	TGTGCCAGCAGCCCAGGGGTCGGTGGGGCCAACGTCCTGACTTTC
NA	TRBV7-7	TRBJ2-5	TRBD1	CASSLGQGFLETQYF	TGTGCTAGCAGTTTAGGACAGGGGTTTCTTGAGACCCAGTACTTC
few	TRBV29-1	TRBJ1-2	TRBD1	CSVRDRESVTNYGYTF	TGCAGCGTTCGGGACAGGGAATCAGTGACTAACTATGGCTACACCTTC
few	TRBV20-1	TRBJ1-5	NA	CSAPSGPNQPQHF	TGCAGTGCCCCAAGCGGGCCGAATCAGCCCCAGCATTTT